The clone carrying this T cell receptor beta chain was detected many times. Its antigen is unidentified. The data derive from a study of T cells in Graves' hyperthyroidism and ophthalmopathy. Study-level findings and limits: Ophthalmopathy and stable hyperthyroidism were told apart by a 13 V-J model. Blood shared most expanded thyroid clonotypes above 0.001.

Uncontrolled infection, other autoimmune disease, pregnancy and lactation each barred patients from inclusion. Researchers amplified the TCR beta CDR3 regions from RNA transcripts. RT-PCR in the first round (using the HTBI primer set) targeted the TCR CDR3. TCRdb recomputed calls from the multiplex PCR reads with MiXCR, one row per CDR3 protein. The table lists 300,000 to 500,000 distinct CDR3 sequences, roughly an eighth of them singletons. The CDR3 runs 12 residues. Trimming shortened V by 1 base and J by 10 bases, and 13 bases separated the two germline ends. Germline lookup yields CDR1 DFQATT and CDR2 SNEGSKA (reference sequence).

The sequence was collected from a man between 50 and 59 years old with Graves' ophthalmopathy. This sequence joins TRBV20-1 and TRBJ1-1; D is ambiguous. The specimen sequenced was blood. In DNA form, the CDR3 reads TGCAGTGCTAGAGTCCCCCCTATCCGAGCTTTCTTT. This translates into CSARVPPIRAFF.